This TCR beta chain was documented in a study of CD8 T cells in Susac syndrome. Regarding the study as a whole: The study's TCR sequencing and HLA analysis drew on a certain number of individuals. That number was acknowledged as relatively small.

Sequencing of TCR beta, carried out with a high-throughput approach, was applied to CD8+ and CD4+ T cells from the blood. With random hexamers, reverse transcription was performed on 0.5 to 1 ug of RNA. TCRdb fed the immunoSEQ multiplex PCR reads into MiXCR, producing one record per CDR3 protein. The data contain roughly 86,000 distinct CDR3 sequences, around 96% of them singletons. Germline CDR1 and CDR2: LNHDA and SQIVND (reference sequence). CDR3 size: 15 residues. The junction had 9 bases not matched to a gene; V was cut back by 7 bases and J by 1 base. Comments on this clonotype: Its specificity is not known.

This chain uses TRBV19 with TRBJ2-5, with 7 nucleotides matching TRBD1. The sample comprised CD8+ T cells from PBMCs. The TCR was taken from a human donor with Susac syndrome. The CDR3 DNA reads as TGTGCCAGTAAGATGGTGGGACAGAGCCAAGAGACCCAGTACTTC. This sequence encodes CASKMVGQSQETQYF. Full variable domain (remainder filled in from reference TRBV19 and TRBJ2-5): DGGITQSPKYLFRKEGQNVTLSCEQNLNHDAMYWYRQDPGQGLRLIYYSQIVNDFQKGDIAEGYSVSREKKESFPLTVTSAQKNPTAFYLCASKMVGQSQETQYFGPGTRLLVL.